This record concerns one TCR beta chain sequence. Its antigen is currently unknown. The data were obtained in a study of OX40 agonist ivuxolimab in advanced cancers. Study details: It was ivuxolimab, an agonistic anti-OX40 (CD134) antibody, that patients were treated with.

CDR3 length: 18 amino acids. Trimming at V came to 4 bases and at J to 6 bases, leaving 16 bases not matched to a gene. Germline lookup yields CDR1 SGHRS and CDR2 YFSETQ. General study findings and limits: Doses of 0.1 to 3.0 mg/kg were accompanied by clonal expansion of CD4+ and CD8+ blood T cells by week 6. On average, CD8+ T cells showed a greater number of expanded clones than CD4+. Some nonresponders also had low normalized T-cell clonal expansion.

Only in-frame clones appear in the TCRdb table, and some are missing; sequencing was by immunoSEQ multiplex PCR. This sample has more than 45,000 clones, with around 80% found just once. Sequencing was performed on CD4+ or CD8+ T cells sorted from blood, taken in a trial of the OX40 agonist ivuxolimab. The receptor comes from an adult with an advanced solid tumor such as melanoma, head and neck, liver or kidney cancer. This chain connects TRBV5-1 to TRBJ2-7, with 13 bases matching TRBD2. Written as DNA, the CDR3 is TGCGCCAGCAGCGCGGGACTAGCGGGAACCCTCTACTACCGCGAGCAGTACTTC. It encodes CASSAGLAGTLYYREQYF.